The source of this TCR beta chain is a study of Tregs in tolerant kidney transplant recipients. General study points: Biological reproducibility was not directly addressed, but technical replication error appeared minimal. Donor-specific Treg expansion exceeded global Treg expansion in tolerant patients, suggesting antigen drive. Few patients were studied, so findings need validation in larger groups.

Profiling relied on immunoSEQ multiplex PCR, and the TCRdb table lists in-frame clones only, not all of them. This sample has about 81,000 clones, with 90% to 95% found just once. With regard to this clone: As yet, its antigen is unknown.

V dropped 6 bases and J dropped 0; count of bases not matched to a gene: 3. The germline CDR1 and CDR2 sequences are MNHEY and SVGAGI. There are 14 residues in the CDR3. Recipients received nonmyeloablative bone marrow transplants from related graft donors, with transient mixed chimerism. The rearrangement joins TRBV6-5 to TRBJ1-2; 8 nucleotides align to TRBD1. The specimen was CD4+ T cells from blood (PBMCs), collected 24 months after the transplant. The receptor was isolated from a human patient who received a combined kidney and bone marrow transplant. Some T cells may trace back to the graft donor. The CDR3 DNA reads TGTGCCAGCAGGAAACAGGGGGCTAACTATGGCTACACCTTC. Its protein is CASRKQGANYGYTF.